This TCR beta chain was observed in a study of shared clonotypes between healthy human individuals. Study summary: Researchers assigned three CD4 naive, three CD4 memory, two CD8 naive and one CD8 memory plate to each donor. Findings of the study overall: Donor scarcity curtailed the genetic and exposure-history diversity represented herein. Larger richness was generally estimated for naive than memory subsets.

This clone was picked up one time. The antigen remains unidentified. The repertoire was sequenced with immunoSEQ multiplex PCR; TCRdb's copy has only in-frame clones and lacks some. The sample lists over 850,000 clones, about four fifths occurring once. The V end was cut by 5 bases, the J end by 4 bases, with 7 bases between. CDR1 and CDR2 from the germline V gene are SEHNR and FQNEAQ (reference sequence). This CDR3 is built from 12 residues. Material: memory CD4+ T cells from PBMCs. Indicated subset: CD45RA-negative fraction. This TCR came from a young man in good health. Some clones in this sample may be carry-over from other donors' samples. The rearrangement uses TRBV7-9 and TRBJ2-3, with D uncertain. CDR3 DNA: TGTGCCAGCAGCCCAATCTCAGATACGCAGTATTTT. Amino acid sequence: CASSPISDTQYF.